Sequencing of this T cell receptor beta chain was carried out in a study of blood T cell repertoires in COVID-19. Study information: From the United States, Italy and Spain came samples of acute and convalescent COVID-19. The cDNA or gDNA used as material had been derived from T cells, B-cell-depleted T cells, or PBMCs.

Original handling: Reference gene primer amplification in the assay estimated nucleated cell counts. Libraries were prepared by immunoSEQ multiplex PCR; TCRdb keeps only in-frame clonotypes and omits some of them. V and J calls and clone size are those listed in that table; D and trimming were worked out from the DNA. The table lists over 200,000 clones, about 89% of them singletons. V lost 2 bases and J lost 2, with 10 bases in between. Germline V gene lookup returns CDR1 SGHRS and CDR2 YFSETQ. The CDR3 runs to 14 residues. Sequencing was carried out using peripheral blood. The TCR originated in a man in his forties who had recovered from COVID-19. The J gene is TRBJ1-1, the V gene TRBV5-1, with D perhaps matching TRBD1 (6 bases). CDR3 amino acids: CASSLQGTNTEAFF. The CDR3 bases are TGCGCCAGCAGCTTACAGGGTACTAACACTGAAGCTTTCTTT.